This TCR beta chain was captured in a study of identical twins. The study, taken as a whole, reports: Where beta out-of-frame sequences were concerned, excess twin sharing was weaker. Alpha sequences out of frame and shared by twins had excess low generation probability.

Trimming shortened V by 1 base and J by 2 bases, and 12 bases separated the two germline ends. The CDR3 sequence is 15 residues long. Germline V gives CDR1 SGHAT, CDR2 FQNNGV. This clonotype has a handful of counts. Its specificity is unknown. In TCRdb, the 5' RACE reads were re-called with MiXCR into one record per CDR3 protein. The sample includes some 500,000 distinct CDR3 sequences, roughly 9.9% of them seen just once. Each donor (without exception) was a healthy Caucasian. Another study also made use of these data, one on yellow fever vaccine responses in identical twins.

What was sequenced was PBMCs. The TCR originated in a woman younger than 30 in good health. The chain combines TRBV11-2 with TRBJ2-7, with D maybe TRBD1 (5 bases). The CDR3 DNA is TGTGCCAGCAGCTTAGCGCCAGGGCTTACCTACGAGCAGTACTTC. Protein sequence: CASSLAPGLTYEQYF. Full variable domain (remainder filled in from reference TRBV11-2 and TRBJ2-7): EAGVAQSPRYKIIEKRQSVAFWCNPISGHATLYWYQQILGQGPKLLIQFQNNGVVDDSQLPKDRFSAERLKGVDSTLKIQPAKLEDSAVYLCASSLAPGLTYEQYFGPGTRLTVT.